This note documents a single TCR beta chain sequence. Authors' data handling: The assay estimated nucleated cells by amplifying reference gene primers. Only in-frame clones appear in the TCRdb table, and some are missing; sequencing was by immunoSEQ multiplex PCR. The DNA was the basis for D and trimming; V, J and clone size are from that table. The table records about 280,000 clones, approximately 91% of them present only once. The sample belongs to a study of blood T cell repertoires in COVID-19. The overall study: Acute and convalescent COVID-19 specimens originated in the United States, Italy and Spain. Sample material is recorded as cDNA or gDNA derived from T cells, B-cell-depleted T cells, or PBMCs.

The CDR3 extends over 15 amino acids. Trimming removed 0 bases from V and 6 bases from J, with 14 bases in between. CDR1 LGHNA and CDR2 YSLEER come from the germline V gene. Input material: peripheral blood. This TCR came from a man aged 18 to 35 with active or convalescent COVID-19. V is TRBV4-3 and J is TRBJ1-1; TRBD1 is a possible D gene (5 bases). The CDR3 loop reads CASSQEGGAGSEAFF. The DNA for the CDR3 is TGCGCCAGCAGCCAAGAAGGCGGGGCAGGCTCTGAAGCTTTCTTT.